There are many counts of the clone carrying this T cell receptor (beta chain). Its specificity is not known. This entry comes from a study of T cell repertoires in cytomegalovirus infection. Study details: Both CMV infection and a matching HLA type were indicated by public TCR beta signatures. General study points: Public TCR beta family frequency separated CMV-and-HLA carriers, including in an independent cohort. Across the ex vivo response, the dominant clonotypes were HLA-C-restricted CMV-specific TCR beta clonotypes.

TCRdb called the reads again in MiXCR, with one record for every CDR3 protein. The data hold over 300,000 distinct CDR3 sequences, with more than 9% observed a single time. V lost 3 bases and J lost 5, with 4 bases in between. CDR1 is MNHNY, CDR2 SVGAGI, per germline (reference sequence). The CDR3 has 11 residues. The chain recombines TRBV6-6 with TRBJ1-1; D unclear. The source is a human donor in good health (CMV status not recorded). Some clones in this sample may be carry-over from other donors' samples. Sequencing was carried out using PBMCs. In nucleotides, the CDR3 is TGTGCCAGCAGTTATCATACTGAAGCTTTCTTT. Protein product: CASSYHTEAFF.